This T cell receptor beta chain was retrieved from a study of human T cells and chemical hapten exposure (dated by TCRdb to the early 2020s). About the investigation overall: For sensitization, 2% DPC in acetone was applied to a roughly 2 cm by roughly 2 cm area of upper inner arm skin. Patients additionally received weekly therapeutic DPC doses to the scalp throughout the roughly 24-week study period. Patch testing on the upper back used Finn chambers containing 0.01% DPC, with scoring done after 6 days according to International Contact Dermatitis Research Group standards. Alopecia areata with under or over 50% scalp involvement, alopecia totalis and alopecia universalis were represented in the patient cohort, which was mostly female. Libraries were pooled for sequencing, and per-sample TCR yields varied mainly because of small differences in library volumes within the pool. Peripheral blood TCR repertoire changes were tracked in vivo in alopecia patients during primary and secondary sensitization to the hapten diphenylcyclopropenone (DPC). Patient blood was sampled pre-sensitization (week 0) and at 2, 6 and about 24 weeks after DPC sensitization. Blood for TCR sequencing was provided by twenty-nine alopecia patients at one to four time points (pre-sensitization, 2, 6 and 24 weeks).

In regard to this clonotype: Its antigen is still unknown. No much larger clonotype is one base removed from it; base qualities were not supplied.

CDR3 length: 14 amino acids, cysteine to phenylalanine. The retained sequence is limited to the CDR3, 42 bases, with the frame set at the first base. Broad study findings and their caveats: A positive correlation was found between the number of PT1 expanded TCRs and patch test score, with significance reached at thresholds 8, 16 and 32 but not 4. Because every patient had alopecia, a presumed autoimmune disease, the patients' immune response might differ from that of healthy individuals. Repeated subsampling changed both the strength of the expansion versus patch-test correlation and the threshold at which the correlation became significant. Expanded TCRs formed significantly more large CDR3 similarity clusters than pre-sensitization or healthy control sets, consistent with antigen-driven responses. No change with DPC sensitization was found in the number of TCRs above 1 in 1000 frequency, and no evidence of global repertoire structure alterations was found.

Read against the paper, the sample's time point label means: patch test 3, about 24 weeks after DPC sensitization. The sample's treatment or condition, from its label and the paper: therapeutic diphenylcyclopropenone sensitization with weekly scalp DPC. At each patch-test visit, blood was drawn before the patch test was applied. Eligible patients were aged 18 to 70, diagnosed with alopecia, deemed suitable for DPC therapy, and excluded if pregnant. Total RNA was extracted from unfractionated whole blood that had been collected in Tempus Blood RNA tubes. Libraries came from RACE. The sequencing machine was a NextSeq 500. Library preparation attached unique molecular identifiers to individual cDNA molecules for quantitative, reproducible TCR counting. For every blood RNA sample, sequencing covered both the TCR alpha and TCR beta chains. On the authors' methods: A median of about 100,000 TCRs per sample was observed, with a range of about 20,000 to 700,000. V, J and CDR3 annotation of the TCR reads was carried out using the Decombinator software suite. To make PS versus PT1 abundance plots, every sample was subsampled to the same number of TCRs (28,000). Expanded TCRs were defined as absent before sensitization and observed at least eight times at the 2-week time point. TCRdb reworked the public reads: Q25 trimming with fastp, MiXCR clone assembly, productive beta chains retained. Here each entry gathers all rows of one CDR3 protein and keeps the most common genes and DNA. TCRdb, rather than the study authors, made the V and J calls. For this sample the table gives some 91,000 distinct CDR3 sequences, of which 25% to 30% were detected only once. 10% of the sample is held by the ten biggest clonotypes.

The V and J genes are TRBV1 and TRBJ2-5; the table's D call TRBD2 went unverified against the DNA. TRBV1 is noted as a pseudogene. This TCR came from a man aged 35-49 years with alopecia areata. Some clones in this sample may be carry-over from other donors' samples. Sequencing was performed on whole blood, taken in connection with sensitization to the hapten diphenylcyclopropenone (DPC). The DNA sequence is TGCACCAGCAGCCACCGGGACTATAAAGAGACCCAGTACTTC. It specifies CTSSHRDYKETQYF.